Each of the 28 T cell receptor beta chains below was sequenced from the same sample in a study of technical replicates of blood from a handful of donors. Data came from immunoSEQ multiplex PCR; TCRdb stores just in-frame clones and leaves some out. Altogether 70,000 to 85,000 clones are present, about 92% being singletons, with the ten largest covering 0.27%. Sequencing was done on a sample of T cells isolated from PBMCs. The origin of the receptors is a human donor in good health.

In nucleotides, the CDR3 is TGTGCCAGCAGGGTCGGGACTGCAGACACTGAAGCTTTCTTT. Its translation: CASRVGTADTEAFF. The V and J genes are TRBV6-5 and TRBJ1-1; possibly TRBD1 for D (5 bases). The CDR3 is 14 amino acids. CDR1 is MNHEY, CDR2 SVGAGI, per germline. V was pared by 6 bases and J by 3 bases, with 14 bases between.

This sequence joins TRBV27 and TRBJ2-7; 9 bases align to TRBD2. CDR1 and CDR2 (germline): MNHEY, SMNVEV (reference sequence). Trimming cost V 2 bases and J 2 bases; bases outside gene matches: 4. The CDR3 is 15 amino acids. The CDR3 coding sequence is TGTGCCAGCAGTTTAGGGAGCGGGGGGACCTACGAGCAGTACTTC. Translation gives CASSLGSGGTYEQYF.

The chain carries TRBV15 and TRBJ2-1; TRBD1 might be the D (6 bases). The V end was cut by 6 bases, the J end by 3 bases, with 9 bases between. The CDR3 extends over 13 amino acids. The germline V gene encodes CDR1 LNHNV and CDR2 YYDKDF (reference sequence). CDR3 residues: CATRQGFYNEQFF. The CDR3 DNA reads TGTGCCACCAGACAGGGTTTCTACAATGAGCAGTTCTTC.

V and J are TRBV6-1 and TRBJ2-3, with a tentative D call TRBD2 (5 bases). Germline V gene lookup returns CDR1 MNHNS and CDR2 SASEGT. The CDR3 is 16 residues long. Trimming stripped 4 bases from V and 0 bases from J, with 14 bases between. This CDR3 reads CASSAPGYASTDTQYF. The CDR3, as DNA: TGTGCCAGCAGTGCCCCGGGATATGCTAGCACAGATACGCAGTATTTT.

The CDR3 here is CASNRGATDTQYF. The CDR3 coding sequence is TGTGCCAGCAACCGCGGGGCCACGGATACGCAGTATTTT. The J gene is TRBJ2-3, the V gene TRBV9; perhaps TRBD2 as D (6 bases). The CDR3 contains 13 residues. The ends were cut back, 6 bases at V and 6 bases at J, with 14 bases in the middle. Germline assignment: CDR1 SGDLS and CDR2 YYNGEE.

This rearrangement joins TRBV28 to TRBJ1-4; unclear D gene. The V end was cut by 6 bases, the J end by 5 bases, with 4 bases between. Germline V gives CDR1 MDHEN, CDR2 SYDVKM. This CDR3 contains 11 residues. The CDR3 protein is CASSQNEKLFF. CDR3 nucleotides: TGTGCCAGCAGCCAAAATGAAAAACTGTTTTTT.

The chain links TRBV6-1 to TRBJ1-4; 8 bases fit TRBD1. The CDR3 has 14 amino acids. The ends lost 6 bases at V and 6 bases at J; junction bases unmatched: 6. The V gene's germline CDR1 is MNHNS and CDR2 SASEGT. Written as DNA, the CDR3 is TGTGCCAGCAGCCGGACAGGGAGGGATGAAAAACTGTTTTTT. It encodes CASSRTGRDEKLFF.

The chain combines TRBV29-1 with TRBJ2-1, with D maybe TRBD2 (5 bases). The CDR3 has 11 amino acids. Trimming took off 7 bases at V and 10 bases at J, with 14 bases between the two ends. Germline V gene sequence: CDR1 SQVTM, CDR2 ANQGSEA. The CDR3 loop reads CSAIRPGEQFF. CDR3 DNA: TGCAGCGCTATAAGACCGGGAGAGCAGTTCTTC.

The chain employs TRBV11-2 and TRBJ2-7; 8 bases line up with TRBD1. The CDR3 sequence is 16 residues long. V was pared by 5 bases and J by 6 bases, with 15 bases of the junction left unmatched. The germline gives CDR1 SGHAT, CDR2 FQNNGV. In DNA, the CDR3 is TGTGCCAGCAGCGCCCGGGATACAGGGGGTTATAGCGAGCAGTACTTC. Translating it yields CASSARDTGGYSEQYF.

The rearrangement uses TRBV11-3 and TRBJ2-5, with 7 bases that match TRBD1. The CDR3 covers 12 residues. With 10 bases clipped from V and 3 bases from J, the junction kept 5 bases outside the gene matches. The germline CDR1 and CDR2 sequences are SGHNT and YENEEA. The CDR3: CATLGQEETQYF. For the CDR3, the DNA is TGTGCCACCCTAGGACAGGAAGAGACCCAGTACTTC.

In DNA, the CDR3 is TGTGCCAGCTCCCGGAGGAAGACTAATGAAAAACTGTTTTTT. Translated, it gives CASSRRKTNEKLFF. This chain connects TRBV6-5 to TRBJ1-4; D not resolved. Trimming cost V 8 bases and J 2 bases, with 12 bases left between them. The CDR3 is 14 amino acids. CDR1 is MNHEY, CDR2 SVGAGI, per germline.

The rearrangement uses TRBV10-1 and TRBJ2-6; D is unresolved. CDR1 WNHNN and CDR2 SYGVQD come from the germline V gene (reference sequence). With 2 bases removed from V and 3 bases from J, the gap between germline ends came to 5 bases. The CDR3 extends over 14 amino acids. The DNA for the CDR3 is TGCGCCAGCAGTGAGAGTAGTGGGGCCAACGTCCTGACTTTC. Its protein product is CASSESSGANVLTF.

CDR3 in amino acids: CASSVTSRVSWGYTF. In DNA form, the CDR3 reads TGTGCCAGCAGTGTAACCAGTCGGGTCTCCTGGGGCTACACCTTC. The V and J genes are TRBV27 and TRBJ1-2; no clear D gene. CDR1 is MNHEY, CDR2 SMNVEV, per germline (reference sequence). CDR3 length equals 15 residues. Trimming pared 5 bases from V and 8 bases from J, leaving 21 bases between.

The chain recombines TRBV6-5 with TRBJ1-5, with D possibly being TRBD1 (6 bases). The CDR3 runs to 14 residues. Germline values: CDR1 MNHEY, CDR2 SVGAGI. Trimming took off 6 bases at V and 8 bases at J, with 17 bases between the two ends. This CDR3 is CASRTTEGVKPQHF. The CDR3 nucleotides are TGTGCCAGCAGGACGACAGAGGGGGTAAAGCCCCAGCATTTT.

The chain uses TRBV4-1 and TRBJ2-7; a weak D match, TRBD1 (6 bases). V dropped 6 bases and J dropped 5 bases, with 17 bases sitting between them. This CDR3 region has 14 residues. The germline V gene has CDR1 MGHRA and CDR2 YSYEKL. In nucleotides, the CDR3 is TGCGCCAGCAGTTCCGGGACATTTATCGACGAGCAGTACTTC. This sequence encodes CASSSGTFIDEQYF.

The chain is built from TRBV27 and TRBJ1-1; D is unclear. Germline V CDR1 and CDR2: MNHEY, SMNVEV (reference sequence). The CDR3 has 17 amino acids. Trimming pared 3 bases from V and 0 bases from J, leaving 17 bases between. The CDR3 spells CASSFYYDSRMNTEAFF. The CDR3 nucleotides are TGTGCCAGCAGTTTTTACTATGATTCCCGCATGAACACTGAAGCTTTCTTT.

This chain uses TRBV5-4 with TRBJ2-2; 7 nucleotides match TRBD1. Germline CDR1 SGHNT, CDR2 YYREEE (reference sequence). The CDR3 runs 16 residues. V lost 2 bases to trimming and J lost 1 base; unmatched junction nucleotides: 5. The CDR3 DNA reads TGTGCCAGCAGCTTCGGAAACAGGGGGAACACCGGGGAGCTGTTTTTT. Its protein is CASSFGNRGNTGELFF.

The V and J genes are TRBV5-6 and TRBJ2-3, with unresolved D. V lost 6 bases to trimming and J lost 5 bases, with 7 bases between them. This CDR3 is built from 11 residues. From germline, CDR1 is SGHDT and CDR2 YYEEEE. The CDR3 bases are TGTGCCAGCAACCCCAGAGATACGCAGTATTTT. It translates to CASNPRDTQYF.

This chain joins TRBV29-1 and TRBJ2-7; D possibly corresponds to TRBD2 (5 bases). Germline V CDR1 and CDR2: SQVTM, ANQGSEA. V lost 1 base and J lost 9, with 13 bases in between. The CDR3 has 12 amino acids. The CDR3 DNA reads TGCAGCGTTGAAGGGGAATACGCGGGGCAGTACTTC. It specifies CSVEGEYAGQYF.

The rearrangement uses TRBV29-1 and TRBJ2-7; 11 nucleotides line up with TRBD1. From germline, CDR1 is SQVTM and CDR2 ANQGSEA. The length of the CDR3 is 18 residues. V dropped 6 bases and J dropped 0; count of bases not matched to a gene: 16. CDR3 in amino acids: CSVAPGQGEGGISYEQYF. The CDR3 DNA reads TGCAGCGTCGCACCGGGACAGGGGGAAGGCGGGATCTCCTACGAGCAGTACTTC.

The gene calls are TRBV6-5 and TRBJ2-7; 7 positions match TRBD1. The CDR3 runs to 15 residues. Germline CDR1 MNHEY, CDR2 SVGAGI. V shed 2 bases and J 3 bases; nucleotides not matched to a gene: 7. The CDR3 nucleotides are TGTGCCAGCAGTTACATTCTGGGACAGAACTACGAGCAGTACTTC. It codes for CASSYILGQNYEQYF.

The chain combines TRBV29-1 with TRBJ2-5; D perhaps matches TRBD2 (6 bases). Germline V CDR1 and CDR2: SQVTM, ANQGSEA. This CDR3 region has 12 residues. The ends were cut back, 7 bases at V and 3 bases at J, with 12 bases in the middle. In DNA form, the CDR3 reads TGCAGCGCCGAATGGGGGGAAGAGACCCAGTACTTC. Its protein product is CSAEWGEETQYF.

The chain recombines TRBV4-1 with TRBJ2-7; 7 bases fit TRBD2. V gave up 7 bases and J gave up 5 bases; unmatched junction bases: 8. Looked up from germline, CDR1 is MGHRA and CDR2 is YSYEKL. This CDR3 contains 13 residues. The CDR3 coding sequence is TGCGCCAGCAAACCCTCGGGAGGTAACGAGCAGTACTTC. Protein product: CASKPSGGNEQYF.

The chain employs TRBV29-1 and TRBJ1-3; D is unclear. In germline, CDR1 is SQVTM, CDR2 ANQGSEA. With 1 base removed from V and 0 bases from J, the gap between germline ends came to 16 bases. The CDR3 runs 17 residues. CDR3 coding DNA: TGCAGCGTTGAAGCCCCCGGGGTATCCCGCTCTGGAAACACCATATATTTT. Translated, it gives CSVEAPGVSRSGNTIYF.

This chain connects TRBV4-1 to TRBJ2-3; tentative D call: TRBD2 (5 bases). There are 14 residues in the CDR3. The ends were cut back, 4 bases at V and 6 bases at J, with 14 bases in the middle. Germline CDR1 and CDR2: MGHRA and YSYEKL. The CDR3 bases are TGCGCCAGCAGCCGAAGCGGCCTCACGGATACGCAGTATTTT. The encoded protein is CASSRSGLTDTQYF.

This chain connects TRBV11-2 to TRBJ2-3, with 8 bases lining up with TRBD2. The CDR3 runs 16 residues. V shed 5 bases and J 6 bases; nucleotides not matched to a gene: 13. Germline V gene sequence: CDR1 SGHAT, CDR2 FQNNGV. The CDR3 sequence: CASSPRGAGEGDTQYF. Written as DNA, the CDR3 is TGTGCCAGCAGCCCCAGAGGAGCGGGAGAGGGGGATACGCAGTATTTT.

The rearrangement joins TRBV5-1 to TRBJ2-7, with 8 bases aligning to TRBD1. The length of the CDR3 is 14 residues. V shed 4 bases, J shed 2 bases, and the junction held 5 bases outside the gene matches. CDR1 is SGHRS, CDR2 YFSETQ, per germline. The CDR3 region is CASSPRTGPYEQYF. The CDR3 DNA sequence: TGCGCCAGCAGCCCAAGGACAGGGCCCTACGAGCAGTACTTC.

The J gene is TRBJ2-3, the V gene TRBV9; no definite D call. Trimming removed 0 bases at V and 1 base at J, with 9 bases between. The CDR3 consists of 15 residues. From germline, CDR1 is SGDLS and CDR2 YYNGEE. The CDR3 protein is CASSVGPAGTDTQYF. CDR3 nucleotide sequence: TGTGCCAGCAGCGTAGGGCCTGCTGGCACAGATACGCAGTATTTT.